This TCR beta chain is drawn from a study of T cells in Graves' hyperthyroidism and ophthalmopathy. Notes on the study in general: Progression to ophthalmopathy was predicted a median of 6.5 months early. A 13 V-J signature model discriminated ophthalmopathy versus stable hyperthyroidism.

Graves' hyperthyroidism was deemed stable given no ophthalmopathy progression within 18 months. CDR3 length equals 13 residues. The germline V gene encodes CDR1 SNHLY and CDR2 FYNNEI. J gave up 4 bases and V 7 bases, and 3 bases lay outside the gene matches. This clonotype was found many times. The antigen is unknown. Researchers amplified the TCR beta CDR3 regions from RNA transcripts. When the TCR CDR3 underwent first-round RT-PCR, the HTBI primer set was used. MiXCR was run by TCRdb on the multiplex PCR reads, yielding one entry per CDR3 protein. The table shows approximately 330,000 distinct CDR3 sequences, with under 25% occurring only once.

This sequence was found in a woman between 50 and 59 years old with Graves' hyperthyroidism. Sequenced input: blood. This chain connects TRBV2 to TRBJ2-1; TRBD2 aligns across 8 bases. The DNA for the CDR3 is TGTGCCAGCACGGGGGGGTATTACAATGAGCAGTTCTTC. This gives the protein CASTGGYYNEQFF.